This is a list of T cell receptor beta chains from one sample in a study of blood T cell repertoires in COVID-19. Using immunoSEQ multiplex PCR, the repertoire was profiled, and TCRdb retains in-frame clones only, with some absent. The sample shows 270,000 or so clones, about 91% of them seen only once. The sequenced sample consisted of PBMCs or T cells enriched from blood (not recorded which). The origin of the receptors is a man in his forties or fifties who had been exposed to COVID-19. CDR3s include the opening cysteine and the closing phenylalanine or tryptophan. The D gene is left open where the match is weak. Rows give clone size only sometimes, using once, few, many, or a class for an expanded clone.

clone_size: NA
j_call: TRBJ1-2
d_call: TRBD1
v_call: TRBV28
cdr3_aa: CASLRRDRDWGYTF
cdr3_nt: TGTGCCAGCCTGCGTCGGGACAGGGACTGGGGCTACACCTTC

clone_size: NA
j_call: TRBJ1-1
d_call: NA
v_call: TRBV9
cdr3_aa: CASRRVVDTEAFF
cdr3_nt: TGTGCCAGCAGGAGGGTCGTAGATACTGAAGCTTTCTTT

clone_size: NA
j_call: TRBJ2-7
d_call: TRBD1
v_call: TRBV7-9
cdr3_aa: CASSLGQGFDEQYF
cdr3_nt: TGTGCCAGCAGCTTGGGACAGGGGTTTGACGAGCAGTACTTC

clone_size: NA
j_call: TRBJ2-2
d_call: NA
v_call: TRBV5-4
cdr3_aa: CASSPHVQGFTGELFF
cdr3_nt: TGTGCCAGCAGCCCGCACGTCCAGGGTTTCACCGGGGAGCTGTTTTTT

clone_size: NA
j_call: TRBJ2-3
d_call: NA
v_call: TRBV5-1
cdr3_aa: CASRPPGRSTDTQYF
cdr3_nt: TGCGCCAGCAGGCCCCCCGGGAGATCCACAGATACGCAGTATTTT

clone_size: NA
j_call: TRBJ2-2
d_call: NA
v_call: TRBV12-2
cdr3_aa: CASRLAGHGNTGELFF
cdr3_nt: TGTGCAAGTCGCTTAGCGGGGCATGGGAACACCGGGGAGCTGTTTTTT

clone_size: once
j_call: TRBJ2-1
d_call: NA
v_call: TRBV12-3/TRBV12-4
cdr3_aa: CASRTTEYNEQFF
cdr3_nt: TGTGCCAGCAGGACGACAGAATACAATGAGCAGTTCTTC

clone_size: NA
j_call: TRBJ1-5
d_call: TRBD1
v_call: TRBV19
cdr3_aa: CASSPVTGQVSNQPQHF
cdr3_nt: TGTGCCAGTAGCCCGGTTACGGGACAGGTTAGCAATCAGCCCCAGCATTTT

clone_size: NA
j_call: TRBJ1-2
d_call: NA
v_call: TRBV7-9
cdr3_aa: CASSVQKNYGYTF
cdr3_nt: TGTGCCAGCAGCGTGCAGAAGAACTATGGCTACACCTTC

clone_size: NA
j_call: TRBJ1-1
d_call: TRBD1
v_call: TRBV28
cdr3_aa: CASSLDRGAAEAFF
cdr3_nt: TGTGCCAGCAGTCTCGACAGGGGTGCGGCGGAAGCTTTCTTT

clone_size: NA
j_call: TRBJ1-5
d_call: NA
v_call: TRBV11-3
cdr3_aa: CASRSTHFPVSNQPQHF
cdr3_nt: TGTGCCAGCAGATCGACACACTTTCCGGTAAGCAATCAGCCCCAGCATTTT

clone_size: few
j_call: TRBJ1-4
d_call: TRBD1
v_call: TRBV5-4
cdr3_aa: CASSPGTVSDSTNEKLFF
cdr3_nt: TGTGCCAGCAGCCCGGGGACAGTGAGCGATTCAACTAATGAAAAACTGTTTTTT

clone_size: once
j_call: TRBJ2-7
d_call: TRBD1
v_call: TRBV15
cdr3_aa: CATSSLSGQGAPIRPYEQYF
cdr3_nt: TGTGCCACCAGCAGTCTCTCGGGACAGGGGGCCCCCATTCGTCCCTACGAGCAGTACTTC

clone_size: NA
j_call: TRBJ2-2
d_call: TRBD1
v_call: TRBV28
cdr3_aa: CASNRQGAGELFF
cdr3_nt: TGTGCCAGCAATAGACAGGGGGCCGGGGAGCTGTTTTTT

clone_size: NA
j_call: TRBJ1-1
d_call: TRBD1
v_call: TRBV24-1
cdr3_aa: CATSDRWSYLQGAATKNTEAFF
cdr3_nt: TGTGCCACCAGTGACCGATGGAGCTACTTACAGGGGGCAGCAACTAAGAACACTGAAGCTTTCTTT

clone_size: NA
j_call: TRBJ1-3
d_call: NA
v_call: TRBV4-2
cdr3_aa: CASSQEQFGSGNTIYF
cdr3_nt: TGTGCCAGCAGCCAAGAACAGTTTGGTTCTGGAAACACCATATATTTT

clone_size: NA
j_call: TRBJ1-2
d_call: NA
v_call: TRBV28
cdr3_aa: CASSEQAYGYTF
cdr3_nt: TGTGCCAGCAGTGAACAGGCCTATGGCTACACCTTC

clone_size: NA
j_call: TRBJ1-1
d_call: NA
v_call: TRBV12-3/TRBV12-4
cdr3_aa: CASSFREDTEAFF
cdr3_nt: TGTGCCAGCAGTTTTCGAGAGGACACTGAAGCTTTCTTT

clone_size: NA
j_call: TRBJ1-2
d_call: NA
v_call: TRBV21-1
cdr3_aa: CASSRDCLYGYTF
cdr3_nt: TGTGCCAGCAGCAGAGACTGTCTCTATGGCTACACCTTC

clone_size: NA
j_call: TRBJ2-1
d_call: TRBD2
v_call: TRBV9
cdr3_aa: CASSVEGAGAGNEQFF
cdr3_nt: TGTGCCAGCAGCGTAGAGGGAGCGGGAGCAGGAAATGAGCAGTTCTTC

clone_size: NA
j_call: TRBJ1-5
d_call: NA
v_call: TRBV29-1
cdr3_aa: CSVGQPGSNQPQHF
cdr3_nt: TGCAGCGTTGGGCAGCCAGGGAGCAATCAGCCCCAGCATTTT

clone_size: few
j_call: TRBJ1-1
d_call: NA
v_call: TRBV9
cdr3_aa: CASSSSPTANTEAFF
cdr3_nt: TGTGCCAGCAGCTCCAGTCCTACAGCGAACACTGAAGCTTTCTTT

clone_size: few
j_call: TRBJ2-7
d_call: NA
v_call: TRBV7-9
cdr3_aa: CASSSRAYEQYF
cdr3_nt: TGTGCCAGCAGCTCCCGGGCCTACGAGCAGTACTTC

clone_size: NA
j_call: TRBJ1-6
d_call: NA
v_call: TRBV28
cdr3_aa: CASRAGNSPLHF
cdr3_nt: TGTGCCAGCAGAGCCGGTAATTCACCCCTCCACTTT

clone_size: NA
j_call: TRBJ2-3
d_call: TRBD2
v_call: TRBV24-1
cdr3_aa: CATSVPLGEGRRDTQYF
cdr3_nt: TGTGCCACCAGTGTTCCTCTGGGGGAGGGCCGACGAGATACGCAGTATTTT

clone_size: NA
j_call: TRBJ1-2
d_call: NA
v_call: TRBV28
cdr3_aa: CASLSIRGAPNYGYTF
cdr3_nt: TGTGCCAGCCTCTCCATACGAGGAGCCCCTAACTATGGCTACACCTTC

clone_size: few
j_call: TRBJ1-2
d_call: NA
v_call: TRBV6-1
cdr3_aa: CASSEEAGAGYGYTF
cdr3_nt: TGTGCCAGCAGTGAAGAAGCAGGGGCGGGCTATGGCTACACCTTC

clone_size: NA
j_call: TRBJ2-7
d_call: TRBD1
v_call: TRBV19
cdr3_aa: CASSIGSGTGYEQYF
cdr3_nt: TGTGCCAGTAGTATTGGTTCGGGGACAGGGTACGAGCAGTACTTC

clone_size: NA
j_call: TRBJ2-3
d_call: NA
v_call: TRBV7-3
cdr3_aa: CASSSSGARTDTQYF
cdr3_nt: TGTGCCAGCAGCTCCAGTGGCGCGCGGACAGATACGCAGTATTTT

clone_size: once
j_call: TRBJ1-2
d_call: TRBD1
v_call: TRBV28
cdr3_aa: CASSGQGAFNYGYTF
cdr3_nt: TGTGCCAGCTCGGGACAGGGGGCATTTAACTATGGCTACACCTTC

clone_size: NA
j_call: TRBJ2-3
d_call: TRBD2
v_call: TRBV6-2/TRBV6-3
cdr3_aa: CASSYGPGTSGARDTQYF
cdr3_nt: TGTGCCAGCAGTTACGGCCCTGGGACTAGCGGAGCTCGGGATACGCAGTATTTT

clone_size: NA
j_call: TRBJ2-3
d_call: NA
v_call: TRBV30
cdr3_aa: CAWSTPRRGDTQYF
cdr3_nt: TGTGCCTGGAGTACCCCTCGGCGAGGGGATACGCAGTATTTT

clone_size: NA
j_call: TRBJ1-3
d_call: NA
v_call: TRBV11-2
cdr3_aa: CASSFFYGSGNTIYF
cdr3_nt: TGTGCCAGCAGCTTTTTTTACGGCTCTGGAAACACCATATATTTT

clone_size: NA
j_call: TRBJ1-2
d_call: NA
v_call: TRBV11-2
cdr3_aa: CASSLGGVYGYTF
cdr3_nt: TGTGCCAGCAGCTTAGGAGGAGTCTATGGCTACACCTTC

clone_size: NA
j_call: TRBJ1-3
d_call: NA
v_call: TRBV18
cdr3_aa: CASSPTGEANTIYF
cdr3_nt: TGTGCCAGCTCACCGACTGGGGAGGCAAACACCATATATTTT

clone_size: few
j_call: TRBJ2-1
d_call: NA
v_call: TRBV1
cdr3_aa: CTSSQAKPGLQVYNEQFF
cdr3_nt: TGCACCAGCAGCCAAGCTAAACCCGGACTACAAGTCTACAATGAGCAGTTCTTC

clone_size: NA
j_call: TRBJ1-1
d_call: TRBD1
v_call: TRBV28
cdr3_aa: CASSLWGQEGNTEAFF
cdr3_nt: TGTGCCAGCAGTTTATGGGGACAGGAAGGGAACACTGAAGCTTTCTTT

clone_size: NA
j_call: TRBJ2-3
d_call: NA
v_call: TRBV6-2/TRBV6-3
cdr3_aa: CASSLQGHTDTQYF
cdr3_nt: TGTGCCAGCAGTTTACAGGGACACACAGATACGCAGTATTTT

clone_size: NA
j_call: TRBJ2-6
d_call: NA
v_call: TRBV5-1
cdr3_aa: CASSLVGGNSGANVLTF
cdr3_nt: TGCGCCAGCAGCTTGGTAGGGGGTAACTCTGGGGCCAACGTCCTGACTTTC

clone_size: NA
j_call: TRBJ2-1
d_call: NA
v_call: TRBV24-1
cdr3_aa: CATSDSDSQREQFF
cdr3_nt: TGTGCCACCAGTGACTCCGACAGTCAAAGGGAGCAGTTCTTC

clone_size: NA
j_call: TRBJ2-7
d_call: NA
v_call: TRBV5-5
cdr3_aa: CASSLELQGFGEQYF
cdr3_nt: TGTGCCAGCAGCTTGGAGCTACAGGGCTTTGGGGAGCAGTACTTC

clone_size: NA
j_call: TRBJ2-7
d_call: NA
v_call: TRBV4-1
cdr3_aa: CASSQTQGTYEQYF
cdr3_nt: TGCGCCAGCAGCCAAACACAGGGTACGTACGAGCAGTACTTC

clone_size: NA
j_call: TRBJ1-5
d_call: TRBD1
v_call: TRBV6-5
cdr3_aa: CASRHRDRENQPQHF
cdr3_nt: TGTGCCAGCCGACACCGGGACAGGGAGAATCAGCCCCAGCATTTT

clone_size: few
j_call: TRBJ1-1
d_call: NA
v_call: TRBV29-1
cdr3_aa: CSVVQGTRNTEAFF
cdr3_nt: TGCAGCGTTGTACAGGGAACGAGGAACACTGAAGCTTTCTTT

clone_size: NA
j_call: TRBJ2-7
d_call: TRBD2
v_call: TRBV5-1
cdr3_aa: CASSIEGLEFSEQYF
cdr3_nt: TGCGCCAGCAGTATCGAAGGACTAGAGTTTTCCGAGCAGTACTTC

clone_size: NA
j_call: TRBJ2-4
d_call: NA
v_call: TRBV19
cdr3_aa: CASSNFRVLAKNIQYF
cdr3_nt: TGTGCCAGTAGTAACTTCAGGGTACTAGCCAAAAACATTCAGTACTTC

clone_size: once
j_call: TRBJ1-2
d_call: NA
v_call: TRBV5-1
cdr3_aa: CASSFLTEGYGYTF
cdr3_nt: TGCGCCAGCAGCTTCCTGACCGAGGGATATGGCTACACCTTC

clone_size: NA
j_call: TRBJ2-2
d_call: TRBD1
v_call: TRBV7-3
cdr3_aa: CASSQQGPGELFF
cdr3_nt: TGTGCCAGCAGTCAACAGGGGCCCGGGGAGCTGTTTTTT

clone_size: NA
j_call: TRBJ2-5
d_call: TRBD2
v_call: TRBV12-5
cdr3_aa: CASGFSGRYQETQYF
cdr3_nt: TGTGCTAGTGGTTTTAGCGGGAGGTACCAAGAGACCCAGTACTTC

clone_size: NA
j_call: TRBJ1-2
d_call: TRBD1
v_call: TRBV5-4
cdr3_aa: CASSPGTDDLYGYTF
cdr3_nt: TGTGCCAGCAGCCCCGGGACAGACGATCTCTATGGCTACACCTTC

clone_size: NA
j_call: TRBJ2-3
d_call: TRBD1
v_call: TRBV5-1
cdr3_aa: CASSLTGQVTDTQYF
cdr3_nt: TGCGCCAGCAGCTTGACTGGACAGGTCACAGATACGCAGTATTTT

clone_size: NA
j_call: TRBJ2-2
d_call: NA
v_call: TRBV5-1
cdr3_aa: CASSPRVGGEDTGELFF
cdr3_nt: TGCGCCAGCAGCCCTCGGGTAGGGGGAGAGGACACCGGGGAGCTGTTTTTT

clone_size: NA
j_call: TRBJ2-7
d_call: NA
v_call: TRBV19
cdr3_aa: CASSDNLLYEQYF
cdr3_nt: TGTGCCAGTAGCGACAATCTACTTTACGAGCAGTACTTC

clone_size: NA
j_call: TRBJ1-2
d_call: NA
v_call: TRBV29-1
cdr3_aa: CSVGRTAVGYTF
cdr3_nt: TGCAGCGTTGGTCGGACAGCGGTTGGCTACACCTTC